Below, one TCR beta chain is given with its context. It was about 82 million PBMCs that unsorted samples used for genomic DNA. This record belongs to a study of shared clonotypes between healthy human individuals. Unsorted PBMC contributed approximately 300 ng DNA, about 30,000 T cell genomes, to each replicate PCR. The unsorted PBMC sample used ten immunoSEQ deep assay plates. Under the authors' procedure: Filtering of immunoSEQ junctional sequences could not match full-length read filtering. The data were produced by immunoSEQ multiplex PCR, yet TCRdb's version contains in-frame clones alone and is incomplete. V and J calls and clone size come straight from that table; D and trimming were deduced from the DNA. The sample gives hundreds of thousands of clones, 75% to 85% of which show up once; approximately 13% is in the top ten. This TCR was recovered from a middle-aged woman in good health. Some clones in this sample may be carry-over from other donors' samples. Sample: PBMCs.

The CDR3, as DNA: TGTGCCAGCGCCCGCGGGCAGTTCGCCGGGGAGCTGTTTTTT. It translates to CASARGQFAGELFF. This chain joins TRBV9 and TRBJ2-2; TRBD2 might be the D (5 bases). The germline CDR1 and CDR2 sequences are SGDLS and YYNGEE. Trimming removed 7 bases at V and 6 bases at J, with 16 bases between. The CDR3 sequence is 14 residues long.